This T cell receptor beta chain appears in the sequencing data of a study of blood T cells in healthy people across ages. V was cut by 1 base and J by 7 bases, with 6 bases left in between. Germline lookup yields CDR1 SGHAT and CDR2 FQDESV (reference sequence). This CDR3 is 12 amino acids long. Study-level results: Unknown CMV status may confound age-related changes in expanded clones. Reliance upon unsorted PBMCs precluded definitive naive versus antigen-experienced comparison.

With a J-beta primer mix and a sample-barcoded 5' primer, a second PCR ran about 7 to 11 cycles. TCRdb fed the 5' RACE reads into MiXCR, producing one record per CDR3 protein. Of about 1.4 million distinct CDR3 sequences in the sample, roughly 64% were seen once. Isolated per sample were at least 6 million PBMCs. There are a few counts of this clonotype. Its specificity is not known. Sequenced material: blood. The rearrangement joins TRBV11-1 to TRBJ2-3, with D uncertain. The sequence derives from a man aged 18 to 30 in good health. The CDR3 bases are TGTGCCAGCAGCTTAGAACGGAATACGCAGTATTTT. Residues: CASSLERNTQYF.